Each of the 28 T cell receptor beta chains below was sequenced from the same sample in a study of T cell repertoires in cytomegalovirus infection. In TCRdb, the reads were re-called with MiXCR into one record per CDR3 protein. The sample carries about 220,000 distinct CDR3 sequences, about 40% recorded once. No antigen has been assigned to these receptors. The source was CD8+ T cells from cultured PBMCs, collected from culture after CMV antigen stimulation. The receptors were gathered from a human donor in good health (CMV status not recorded). Some clones in this sample may be carry-over from other donors' samples.

This clonotype was seen more than once but under ten times. The V and J genes are TRBV12-3 or TRBV12-4 and TRBJ1-1; D is ambiguous. Trimming pared 6 bases from V and 3 bases from J, leaving 20 bases between. The CDR3 sequence is 16 residues long. CDR3 bases: TGTGCCAGCAGCCGCTCAATGGGAGCAATGCACACTGAAGCTTTCTTT. This translates into CASSRSMGAMHTEAFF.

The chain has TRBV28 and TRBJ2-3, with 7 bases aligning to TRBD2. The CDR3 is 16 amino acids. Looked up from germline, CDR1 is MDHEN and CDR2 is SYDVKM. V lost 1 base, J lost 0 bases, and 4 bases stayed unmatched. The CDR3 DNA sequence: TGTGCCAGCAGTTTATCTCCTAGCGGTAGCACAGATACGCAGTATTTT. Its translation: CASSLSPSGSTDTQYF.

This chain connects TRBV27 to TRBJ1-1; perhaps TRBD1 as D (5 bases). This CDR3 has 15 amino acids. The V gene's germline CDR1 is MNHEY and CDR2 SMNVEV (reference sequence). Deletions cut 1 base from V and 10 bases from J, with 19 bases between. The CDR3: CASSLLGGVNTLAFF. In DNA form, the CDR3 reads TGTGCCAGCAGTTTATTGGGGGGGGTCAACACTTTAGCTTTCTTT.

The rearrangement links TRBV2 to TRBJ1-2; D is perhaps TRBD1 (6 bases). V lost 2 bases, J lost 6 bases, and 16 bases lay in between. CDR1 and CDR2 from the germline V gene are SNHLY and FYNNEI. CDR3 size: 15 residues. The CDR3 protein is CASSETLGHRDGYTF. The DNA for the CDR3 is TGTGCCAGCAGTGAAACGTTGGGACATAGAGATGGCTACACCTTC.

As to this clonotype: One end of the junction does not line up with germline, which may come from a read error. This chain connects TRBV4-1 to TRBJ2-7; D might be TRBD1 or TRBD2, each matching 6 bases. The CDR3 consists of 15 residues. The germline gives CDR1 MGHRA, CDR2 YSYEKL. DNA of the CDR3: TGCGCCAGCAGCCAAGACCGCGGGACAACCTACGAGAAGTACTTC. Its protein product is CASSQDRGTTYEKYF.

The V and J genes are TRBV4-1 and TRBJ1-1, with D uncertain. Trimming took 4 bases from V and 2 from J, leaving 14 bases between them. This CDR3 is built from 15 residues. Germline loops: CDR1 MGHRA, CDR2 YSYEKL. CDR3 coding DNA: TGCGCCAGCAGCCCAGCTGAGACGGAAAACACTGAAGCTTTCTTT. It translates to CASSPAETENTEAFF.

In this sample, this clonotype turned up a few times. The chain uses TRBV11-2 and TRBJ2-7; D perhaps matches TRBD1 (5 bases). CDR1 and CDR2 from the germline V gene are SGHAT and FQNNGV. Trimming stripped 3 bases from V and 2 bases from J, with 14 bases between. The length of the CDR3 is 15 residues. The CDR3, as DNA: TGTGCCAGCAGCTTGGAGAAGGGGTCGACCTACGAGCAGTACTTC. It codes for CASSLEKGSTYEQYF.

This chain connects TRBV7-8 to TRBJ1-3, with D uncertain. The germline V gene encodes CDR1 SGHVS and CDR2 FQNEAQ. Trimming cost V 0 bases and J 4 bases, with 7 bases left between them. CDR3 length: 14 amino acids. Here the CDR3 reads CASSLAGSGNTIYF. Here the CDR3 DNA reads TGTGCCAGCAGCTTAGCAGGGAGCGGAAACACCATATATTTT.

Turning to this clonotype: Being one base from a much bigger clone, this may be a read error. The V call is TRBV6-2 or TRBV6-3, the J call TRBJ2-7; 10 bases are a match to TRBD2. Per the germline V gene, CDR1 is MNHEY and CDR2 is SVGEGT. CDR3 length: 13 residues. V gave up 6 bases and J gave up 3 bases; unmatched junction bases: 2. CDR3 in amino acids: CASSGTSVYEQYF. The CDR3 nucleotides read TGTGCCAGCAGCGGGACTAGCGTCTACGAGCAGTACTTC.

This clonotype appeared a few times. This rearrangement joins TRBV7-2 to TRBJ1-1; D call uncertain. Trimming left V 5 bases short and J 4 bases short, with 14 bases between. The CDR3 contains 14 residues. CDR1 is SGHTA, CDR2 FQGNSA, per germline. DNA of the CDR3: TGTGCCAGCAGCCCGCTCGGGAAGAGCACTGAAGCTTTCTTT. This sequence encodes CASSPLGKSTEAFF.

The CDR3 DNA is TGTGCCAGCAGCCCGGGGCTGCGGGAGCAGTTCTTC. Encoded protein: CASSPGLREQFF. V and J are TRBV11-2 and TRBJ2-1, with D tentatively TRBD1 or TRBD2 (5 bases each). Per the germline V gene, CDR1 is SGHAT and CDR2 is FQNNGV. The CDR3 has 12 amino acids. Between the trimmed V and J ends, which lost 5 bases and 10 bases, there was a span of 12 bases.

The chain combines TRBV6-8 with TRBJ2-5; D is ambiguous. Trimming shortened V by 0 bases and J by 3 bases, and 20 bases separated the two germline ends. CDR1 and CDR2 (germline): MNHGY, SAAAGT. The CDR3 is made up of 18 amino acids. The CDR3 DNA reads TGTGCCAGCAGTTACTCGACAAAAAAAAGCAGTATCGAAGAGACCCAGTACTTC. It specifies CASSYSTKKSSIEETQYF.

The J gene is TRBJ2-5, the V gene TRBV5-1; the D gene could be TRBD1 or TRBD2 (5 bases each). Trimming pared 3 bases from V and 14 bases from J, leaving 14 bases between. The CDR3 length is 11 residues. Germline V gene sequence: CDR1 SGHRS, CDR2 YFSETQ. The CDR3 loop reads CASSSGTQAYF. In DNA, the CDR3 is TGCGCCAGCAGCTCCGGGACCCAAGCCTACTTC.

In this sample, this clonotype turned up many times. Possible read error: a much larger clone is one base away. The chain combines TRBV27 with TRBJ2-1; no clear D gene. The germline V gene encodes CDR1 MNHEY and CDR2 SMNVEV (reference sequence). The CDR3 is 11 amino acids. V was clipped by 6 bases and J by 6 bases, with 6 bases between them. The CDR3 sequence: CASSQGNEQFF. Here the CDR3 DNA reads TGTGCCAGCAGCCAAGGCAATGAGCAGTTCTTC.

This clonotype was detected many times. This chain joins TRBV28 and TRBJ2-1; D is ambiguous. The CDR3 contains 16 residues. V was clipped by 4 bases and J by 6 bases, with 19 bases between them. The germline V gene encodes CDR1 MDHEN and CDR2 SYDVKM. The CDR3 DNA follows: TGTGCCAGCAGTTCGCGTAAGGCGACACGGGCCAATGAGCAGTTCTTC. This sequence encodes CASSSRKATRANEQFF. Full variable domain (missing parts from reference TRBV28 and TRBJ2-1): DVKVTQSSRYLVKRTGEKVFLECVQDMDHENMFWYRQDPGLGLRLIYFSYDVKMKEKGDIPEGYSVSREKKERFSLILESASTNQTSMYLCASSSRKATRANEQFFGPGTRLTVL.

This clonotype was recorded many times. The chain uses TRBV7-2 and TRBJ2-1, with a weak D call TRBD2 (6 bases). Trimming pared 4 bases from V and 6 bases from J, leaving 13 bases between. Germline-derived CDR1 and CDR2 are SGHTA and FQGNSA. The CDR3 loop spans 14 amino acids. Here the CDR3 DNA reads TGTGCCAGCAGCTCGACGACTAGATTCAATGAGCAGTTCTTC. This sequence encodes CASSSTTRFNEQFF.

This clonotype appeared a few times. The chain joins TRBV12-5 to TRBJ1-4; D ambiguous. CDR1 LGHNT and CDR2 FRNRAP come from the germline V gene. The CDR3 is 18 amino acids. V lost 1 base and J lost 3, with 18 bases in between. The CDR3 sequence is CASGLGNLRGDPNEKLFF. The CDR3 DNA sequence: TGTGCTAGTGGTTTGGGCAACCTAAGAGGAGACCCTAATGAAAAACTGTTTTTT.

This clonotype has at least ten counts. The chain is built from TRBV7-2 and TRBJ1-1, with a possible D match to TRBD1 (5 bases). The V and J ends lost 5 bases and 7 bases respectively, with 17 bases between them. The CDR3 consists of 14 residues. Germline loops: CDR1 SGHTA, CDR2 FQGNSA. The CDR3 loop reads CASSPGTTASEAFF. The CDR3 coding sequence is TGTGCCAGCAGCCCCGGGACCACTGCGAGTGAAGCTTTCTTT.

The chain is built from TRBV11-2 and TRBJ2-1, with D maybe TRBD1 (6 bases). The germline CDR1 and CDR2 sequences are SGHAT and FQNNGV. The CDR3 sequence is 14 residues long. Trimming took off 5 bases at V and 1 base at J, with 9 bases between the two ends. CDR3 protein: CASSIRGSYNEQFF. CDR3 in DNA: TGTGCCAGCAGCATCAGGGGTTCCTACAATGAGCAGTTCTTC.

This clonotype was picked up a small number of times. The J gene is TRBJ1-2, the V gene TRBV6-1; the D gene is possibly TRBD1 (6 bases). This CDR3 region has 13 residues. Germline CDR1 MNHNS, CDR2 SASEGT. The ends were cut back, 10 bases at V and 0 bases at J, with 12 bases in the middle. The CDR3 DNA is TGTGCCACCCGGACAGCCCCTAACTATGGCTACACCTTC. It is translated as CATRTAPNYGYTF.

The chain employs TRBV10-3 and TRBJ2-2, with a weak D call TRBD1 (7 bases). CDR3 size: 14 residues. Germline V gene lookup returns CDR1 ENHRY and CDR2 SYGVKD. Trimming stripped 4 bases from V and 8 bases from J, with 14 bases between. The CDR3 DNA reads TGTGCCATCAGTGTAACGGAGGGGGCTGGGGAGCTGTTTTTT. Its translation is CAISVTEGAGELFF.

The chain recombines TRBV20-1 with TRBJ2-1; TRBD1 is a possible D gene (6 bases). There are 15 residues in the CDR3. Trimming shortened V by 6 bases and J by 2 bases, and 17 bases separated the two germline ends. In germline, CDR1 is DFQATT, CDR2 SNEGSKA (reference sequence). This CDR3 is CSALSPEGAYNEQFF. The CDR3 DNA sequence: TGCAGTGCCCTCTCCCCCGAGGGGGCCTACAATGAGCAGTTCTTC.

The chain uses TRBV27 and TRBJ1-2, with 8 bases aligning to TRBD1. CDR1 and CDR2 from the germline V gene are MNHEY and SMNVEV (reference sequence). V lost 5 bases to trimming and J lost 2 bases; unmatched junction nucleotides: 7. The CDR3 extends over 15 amino acids. The CDR3 here is CASSPGQELNYGYTF. For the CDR3, the DNA is TGTGCCAGCAGTCCGGGACAGGAACTAAACTATGGCTACACCTTC.

This clonotype was detected only a few times. The chain uses TRBV18 and TRBJ1-2; D may be TRBD1 (5 bases). Looked up from germline, CDR1 is KGHSH and CDR2 is LQKENI. The length of the CDR3 is 13 residues. Trimming pared 5 bases from V and 6 bases from J, leaving 13 bases between. CDR3 amino acids: CASSIRGGDGYTF. As DNA, the CDR3 is TGTGCCAGCTCAATTAGGGGAGGCGATGGCTACACCTTC.

The chain combines TRBV4-1 with TRBJ1-6, with TRBD1 matching 7 bases. This CDR3 has 18 residues. Germline CDR1 MGHRA, CDR2 YSYEKL. Unmatched junction bases numbered 15, after V lost 0 bases and J lost 10 bases. The CDR3 is CASSQDIGDRLAWSPLHF. The CDR3 nucleotides read TGCGCCAGCAGCCAAGATATAGGGGACAGATTGGCTTGGTCACCCCTCCACTTT.

The chain recombines TRBV6-5 with TRBJ2-7; D is uncertain. The CDR3 contains 12 residues. Germline CDR1 MNHEY, CDR2 SVGAGI. V lost 6 bases, J lost 6 bases, and 12 bases lay in between. The CDR3 loop reads CASRGTSAEQYF. For the CDR3, the DNA is TGTGCCAGCAGGGGAACGAGCGCCGAGCAGTACTTC.

This clonotype was seen more than once but under ten times. The rearrangement uses TRBV2 and TRBJ2-1; 11 bases line up with TRBD2. The V segment lost 4 bases and the J segment 3 bases; nucleotides outside the gene matches: 5. This CDR3 spans 16 amino acids. CDR1 is SNHLY and CDR2 is FYNNEI in the germline V gene. The CDR3 sequence: CASSATLAGGYNEQFF. The CDR3 nucleotides are TGTGCCAGCAGTGCCACCCTAGCGGGAGGCTACAATGAGCAGTTCTTC. Supplemented by reference TRBV2 and TRBJ2-1, the full variable domain reads EPEVTQTPSHQVTQMGQEVILRCVPISNHLYFYWYRQILGQKVEFLVSFYNNEISEKSEIFDDQFSVERPDGSNFTLKIRSTKLEDSAMYFCASSATLAGGYNEQFFGPGTRLTVL.

This chain joins TRBV7-9 and TRBJ2-7; perhaps TRBD1 as D (5 bases). Trimming pared 5 bases from V and 3 bases from J, leaving 17 bases between. This CDR3 has 15 amino acids. Germline loops: CDR1 SEHNR, CDR2 FQNEAQ (reference sequence). The CDR3 DNA reads TGTGCCAGCAGCCAAGGAACAGGCGGTATCTACGAGCAGTACTTC. This encodes CASSQGTGGIYEQYF. Combining the CDR3 with reference TRBV7-9 and TRBJ2-7 gives the whole variable domain DTGVSQNPRHKITKRGQNVTFRCDPISEHNRLYWYRQTLGQGPEFLTYFQNEAQLEKSRLLSDRFSAERPKGSFSTLEIQRTEQGDSAMYLCASSQGTGGIYEQYFGPGTRLTVT.